A selection of T cell receptor beta chains follows, all from one sample in a study of blood T cell repertoires in COVID-19. The data were produced by immunoSEQ multiplex PCR, yet TCRdb's version contains in-frame clones alone and is incomplete. The table lists more than 150,000 clones, 80% to 85% of them singletons. The specimen sequenced was PBMCs or T cells enriched from blood (not recorded which). Receptor source: a woman between 55 and 75 years old who had recovered from COVID-19. CDR3s include the opening cysteine and the closing phenylalanine or tryptophan. Fields, in order: J gene, clone size, V gene, CDR3 protein. Only some rows state a clone size, as once, few, many or a class for expanded clones.

>TRBJ2-1|NA|TRBV3-1/TRBV3-2
CASSHSGLAGGAEQFF
>TRBJ2-1|once|TRBV12-3/TRBV12-4
CASSYDSYNEQFF
>TRBJ1-1|NA|TRBV6-1
CASSEGRTDGSEAFF
>TRBJ2-2|NA|TRBV29-1
CSVAVHGELFF
>TRBJ1-2|NA|TRBV3-1/TRBV3-2
CASSRGGIRQENYGYTF
>TRBJ2-7|NA|TRBV3-1/TRBV3-2
CASSLREEQYF
>TRBJ1-1|NA|TRBV3-1/TRBV3-2
CASSPSGQRAGAFF
>TRBJ2-6|NA|TRBV5-8
CASSLVQDSGSGANVLTF
>TRBJ1-4|NA|TRBV15
CATSRDPTGGEKLFF
>TRBJ2-1|NA|TRBV10-2
CASSESDRGWGNEQFF
>TRBJ2-2|NA|TRBV10-3
CAISVRLQSEIGGELFF
>TRBJ2-5|NA|TRBV7-2
CASSRDRGQETQYF
>TRBJ2-4|NA|TRBV18
CASSPLPGGPKNIQYF
>TRBJ2-5|NA|TRBV4-2
CASSQEAGRARTQYF
>TRBJ1-6|NA|TRBV27
CASSLSFSYNSPLHF
>TRBJ2-2|NA|TRBV6-5
CASSYSRLARTGELFF
>TRBJ2-2|NA|TRBV13
CASSRVDLGGELFF
>TRBJ1-2|few|TRBV9
CASSPEVSGGLGGYTF
>TRBJ2-5|NA|TRBV4-1
CASSQVVTGGETQYF
>TRBJ1-4|once|TRBV30
CAWEQREKLFF
>TRBJ2-1|NA|TRBV7-8
CASSLPKGAPPYNEQFF
>TRBJ2-5|NA|TRBV6-1
CASSEGRSQETQYF
>TRBJ2-7|NA|TRBV7-6
CASSQTGTGGEQYF
>TRBJ2-3|NA|TRBV5-4
CASNAGGLTSTDTQYF
>TRBJ2-2|NA|TRBV7-9
CASSLREIGGELFF
>TRBJ1-1|once|TRBV18
CASSPPGRTMNTEAFF